This T cell receptor beta chain was profiled in a study of early T cells in non-severe SARS-CoV-2 infection. For the study at large: RNA in bulk from unsorted whole blood was sequenced, and chains were unpaired.

Unique molecular identifiers tagged individual cDNA molecules. TCRdb itself ran the 5' RACE reads through MiXCR, one entry per CDR3 protein. The sample holds 40,000 to 45,000 distinct CDR3 sequences, around 6.5% seen once. CDR3 length: 13 residues. CDR1 and CDR2 from the germline V gene are DFQATT and SNEGSKA (reference sequence). Many counts were recorded for this clonotype. The receptor was derived from an adult who was a healthcare worker with PCR-confirmed SARS-CoV-2 infection or an uninfected control (not recorded which). J is TRBJ1-2 and V is TRBV20-1, with 9 bases fitting TRBD1. Sequencing was performed on whole blood, taken at baseline. The CDR3 nucleotides are TGCGGCCCGAAGCGGACAGGGGACTATGGCTACACCTTC. It codes for CGPKRTGDYGYTF.